The source of this T cell receptor (beta chain) is a study of CD4+ T cells in melanoma. Germline CDR1 SGHDN, CDR2 FVKESK. Trimming shortened V by 4 bases and J by 7 bases, and 15 bases separated the two germline ends. The CDR3 is made up of 14 amino acids. Clones were sequenced by immunoSEQ multiplex PCR, and TCRdb holds only the in-frame ones, with some missing. The table lists 140,000 or so clones, roughly 91% of them singletons, with about 1.6% in the top ten. The V and J genes are TRBV14 and TRBJ2-3; no definite D call. The sequence came from a human donor with melanoma. The CDR3 region is CASSLYSLGNTQYF. CDR3 in DNA: TGTGCCAGCAGCCTGTACAGCCTGGGGAATACGCAGTATTTT.